This T cell receptor beta chain was identified in a study of cytomegalovirus exposure and HLA in healthy donors. The PCR employed 60 Vbeta primers together with 13 Jbeta primers. Assay used: immunoSEQ multiplex PCR; TCRdb lists only in-frame clones, some missing. The sample lists 150,000 to 200,000 clones, less than 90% seen once, with around 0.24% in the top ten. The CDR3 length is 16 residues. CDR1 SGDLS and CDR2 YYNGEE come from the germline V gene. Trimming cost V 4 bases and J 6 bases; bases outside gene matches: 13. The material sequenced was PBMCs. The origin of this receptor is a boy younger than 18 in good health and CMV-seronegative. This chain connects TRBV9 to TRBJ1-1, with TRBD1 matching 9 bases. The CDR3 is CASSLSPGQGVSEAFF. The CDR3 DNA sequence: TGTGCCAGCAGCCTCTCGCCGGGACAGGGTGTATCTGAAGCTTTCTTT.